The rows below give T cell receptor beta chains drawn from one sample of a study of T cell responses to AZD1222 COVID-19 vaccine. The method was immunoSEQ multiplex PCR; TCRdb's version includes in-frame clones alone and lacks a portion of them. This table holds 100,000 to 150,000 clones, about nine tenths found once. The sequenced sample was peripheral blood, obtained on day 0 of AZD1222 vaccination. The source of these receptors is an adult in good health. CDR3s leave out the opening cysteine and the closing phenylalanine or tryptophan.

>TRBV7-8
ASSLGRRGPHYEQY
>TRBV6-5
ASSSLQGYNSPLH
>TRBV6-5
ASRHGNQPQH
>TRBV6-1
ASSETGGQPQH
>TRBV6-6
ASTRDLAETQY
>TRBV11-2
ASSSTLGLRENTEAF
>TRBV4-3
ASSQTRVTEAF
>TRBV25-1
ATPGQGAVEQY
>TRBV28
ASSFPNEQF
>TRBV12-3/TRBV12-4
ASSLRETQY
>TRBV5-4
ASSLAGEDTQY
>TRBV6-5
ASSSRRDSGANVLT
>TRBV11-1
ASSAPNLIPDNEQF
>TRBV5-1
ASSAGGLASGELF
>TRBV11-2
ASSPDRSGTDTQY
>TRBV21-1
ASSCRAVQEPYGYT
>TRBV18
ASSQGLAYGELF
>TRBV7-9
ASSPPGQGRNTIY